What follows are 6 T cell receptor beta chains derived from one specimen sequenced in a study of T cells after yellow fever vaccination. TCRdb re-derived calls from the 5' RACE reads in MiXCR, one entry per CDR3 protein. The table includes fewer than 150,000 distinct CDR3 sequences, approximately 7.1% detected once. The material was CD4+ T cells sorted from PBMCs, obtained about 49 days after the first yellow fever vaccination. These receptors came from a man between 18 and 35 years old who received the YFV17D yellow fever vaccine.

As to this clonotype: A read error may be the cause here, since a much bigger clone is one base away. V and J are TRBV5-5 and TRBJ2-5; 8 positions match TRBD2. The germline gives CDR1 SGHKS, CDR2 YYEKEE (reference sequence). With V trimmed by 4 bases and J by 5 bases, 10 bases remained unmatched. The CDR3 has 15 amino acids. CDR3 region: CASSGRLAIHETQYF. The CDR3 DNA follows: TGTGCCAGCAGCGGAAGACTAGCGATCCATGAGACCCAGTACTTC. The whole variable domain, filled in from reference TRBV5-5 and TRBJ2-5, reads DAGVTQSPTHLIKTRGQQVTLRCSPISGHKSVSWYQQVLGQGPQFIFQYYEKEERGRGNFPDRFSARQFPNYSSELNVNALLLGDSALYLCASSGRLAIHETQYFGPGTRLLVL.

This clonotype was detected ten times or more. The CDR3 ends on some other residue instead of the conserved phenylalanine or tryptophan, so this is likely a read error. The DNA is left out, because the CDR3 cannot be placed on it with certainty; the CDR3 is given as TCRdb lists it. V and J are TRBV29-1 and TRBJ1-2. Germline values: CDR1 SQVTM, CDR2 ANQGSEA. 10 amino acids form the CDR3, both terminal residues included. CDR3 residues: CSVDSRDFLS.

In its sample, this clonotype was seen many times. This chain uses TRBV7-3 with TRBJ2-1; TRBD2 matches 8 bases. J gave up 8 bases and V 3 bases, and 3 bases lay outside the gene matches. Germline-derived CDR1 and CDR2 are SGHTA and FQGTGA. The CDR3 covers 13 residues. CDR3 bases: TGTGCCAGCAGCTTGCTAGCGGGCTATGAGCAGTTCTTC. This sequence encodes CASSLLAGYEQFF.

For this clonotype: This clone may be a read error of a much larger clone one base away. The chain employs TRBV11-3 and TRBJ2-1; 7 bases align to TRBD1. Germline lookup yields CDR1 SGHNT and CDR2 YENEEA. The CDR3 sequence is 15 residues long. V lost 1 base to trimming and J lost 7 bases; unmatched junction nucleotides: 7. This chain's CDR3 is CASSLGVQGTNEQFF. In nucleotides, the CDR3 is TGTGCCAGCAGCTTAGGGGTACAGGGGACGAATGAGCAGTTCTTC.

This clonotype came up many times. The chain links TRBV7-9 to TRBJ2-3, with no clear D. CDR3 length: 14 residues. Germline CDR1 is SEHNR and CDR2 is FQNEAQ (reference sequence). Trimming left V 4 bases short and J 1 base short, with 9 bases between. For the CDR3, the DNA is TGTGCCAGCAGCTCCCCGGCCCGCACAGATACGCAGTATTTT. The encoded protein is CASSSPARTDTQYF.

This clonotype was seen ten or more times. CDR3 in amino acids: CASSLLGSAKNIQYF. CDR3 DNA: TGCGCCAGCAGCTTGTTAGGTTCAGCCAAAAACATTCAGTACTTC. The rearrangement uses TRBV5-1 and TRBJ2-4; no reliable D call. Germline values: CDR1 SGHRS, CDR2 YFSETQ. The CDR3 is 15 residues long. V was trimmed by 1 base and J by 0 bases, leaving 8 bases between them. Looking up the rest from reference TRBV5-1 and TRBJ2-4 gives the full variable domain: KAGVTQTPRYLIKTRGQQVTLSCSPISGHRSVSWYQQTPGQGLQFLFEYFSETQRNKGNFPGRFSGRQFSNSRSEMNVSTLELGDSALYLCASSLLGSAKNIQYFGAGTRLSVL.